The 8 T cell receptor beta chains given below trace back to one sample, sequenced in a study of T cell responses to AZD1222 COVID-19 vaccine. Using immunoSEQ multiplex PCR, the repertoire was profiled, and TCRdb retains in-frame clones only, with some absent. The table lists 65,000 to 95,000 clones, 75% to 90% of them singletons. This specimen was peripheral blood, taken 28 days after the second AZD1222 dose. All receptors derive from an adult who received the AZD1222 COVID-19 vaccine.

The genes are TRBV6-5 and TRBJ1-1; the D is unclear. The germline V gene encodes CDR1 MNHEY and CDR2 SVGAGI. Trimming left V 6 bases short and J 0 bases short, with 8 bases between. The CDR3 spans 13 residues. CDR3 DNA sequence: TGTGCCAGCAGAGCACAGATGAACACTGAAGCTTTCTTT. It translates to CASRAQMNTEAFF.

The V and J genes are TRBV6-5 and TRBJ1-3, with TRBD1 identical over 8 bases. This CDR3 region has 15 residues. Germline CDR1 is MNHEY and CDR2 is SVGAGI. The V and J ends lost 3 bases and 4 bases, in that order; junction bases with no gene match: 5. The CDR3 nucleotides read TGTGCCAGCAGTTATTCCAGGGGGCTCGGAAACACCATATATTTT. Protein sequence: CASSYSRGLGNTIYF.

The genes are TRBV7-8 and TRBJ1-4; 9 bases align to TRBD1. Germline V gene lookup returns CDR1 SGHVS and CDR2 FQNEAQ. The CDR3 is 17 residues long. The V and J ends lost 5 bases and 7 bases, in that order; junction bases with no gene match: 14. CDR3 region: CASSPAWGGQGVEKLFF. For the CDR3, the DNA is TGTGCCAGCAGCCCGGCATGGGGGGGACAGGGTGTTGAAAAACTGTTTTTT.

CDR3: CASSLGTGARREQFF. In DNA, the CDR3 is TGTGCCAGCAGCTTGGGGACAGGGGCGAGAAGGGAGCAGTTCTTC. The chain uses TRBV5-5 and TRBJ2-1; 9 positions agree with TRBD1. This CDR3 is built from 15 residues. V lost 0 bases, J lost 10 bases, and 8 bases stayed unmatched. Germline V gene sequence: CDR1 SGHKS, CDR2 YYEKEE (reference sequence).

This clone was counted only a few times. The CDR3 DNA reads as TGTGCCAGCAGTTACACAGGGAACACTGAAGCTTTCTTT. It yields the protein CASSYTGNTEAFF. This rearrangement joins TRBV6-5 to TRBJ1-1; possibly TRBD1 for D (5 bases). This CDR3 is 13 amino acids long. Germline V CDR1 and CDR2: MNHEY, SVGAGI. The V end was cut by 2 bases, the J end by 1 base, with 5 bases between.

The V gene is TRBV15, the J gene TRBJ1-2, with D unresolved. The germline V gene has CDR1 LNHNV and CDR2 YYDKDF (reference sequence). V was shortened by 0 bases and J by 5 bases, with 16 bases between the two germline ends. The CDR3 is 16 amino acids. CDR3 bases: TGTGCCACCAGCAGAGATTTGTCGGGGAGTGGGTATGGCTACACCTTC. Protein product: CATSRDLSGSGYGYTF.

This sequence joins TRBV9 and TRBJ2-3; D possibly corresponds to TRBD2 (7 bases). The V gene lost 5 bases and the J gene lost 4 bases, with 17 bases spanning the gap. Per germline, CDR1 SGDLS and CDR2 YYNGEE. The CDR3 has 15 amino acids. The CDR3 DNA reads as TGTGCCAGCAGGCGGGGGCGCCCTCGAGCAGATACGCAGTATTTT. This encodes CASRRGRPRADTQYF. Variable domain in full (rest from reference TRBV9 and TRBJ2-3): DSGVTQTPKHLITATGQRVTLRCSPRSGDLSVYWYQQSLDQGLQFLIQYYNGEERAKGNILERFSAQQFPDLHSELNLSSLELGDSALYFCASRRGRPRADTQYFGPGTRLTVL.

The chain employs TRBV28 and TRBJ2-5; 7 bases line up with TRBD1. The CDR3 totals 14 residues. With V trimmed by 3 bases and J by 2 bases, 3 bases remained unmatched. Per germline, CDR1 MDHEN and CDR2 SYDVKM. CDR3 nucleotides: TGTGCCAGCAGTTTTGGGGGACAGCAAGAGACCCAGTACTTC. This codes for CASSFGGQQETQYF.